This T cell receptor beta chain was identified during a study of CD8+CD57+ T cells in acquired aplastic anemia. Turning to the study itself: Quantities of DNA derived from sorted CD4+ and CD8+ cells averaged roughly 3 ug.

Genomic DNA, the template, was used for profiling of the TCR beta VDJ and CDR3. Using its own MiXCR run on the reads, TCRdb lists one record per CDR3 protein. The data show a few hundred thousand distinct CDR3 sequences, approximately 33% seen once. The V gene's germline CDR1 is MGHDK and CDR2 SYGVNS. The CDR3 has 17 amino acids. Trimming cost V 3 bases and J 1 base; bases outside gene matches: 11. The authors sequenced patients whose flow cytometry had shown CD8+CD57+ cell expansion. Material for sequencing was sorted CD4+, CD8+, or CD8+CD57+ T cells (not recorded which) from PBMCs. This TCR derives from a human donor with aplastic anemia. The chain recombines TRBV25-1 with TRBJ2-5; 7 bases agree with TRBD1. The CDR3 protein is CASSETRQGRIQETQYF. The CDR3 nucleotides are TGTGCCAGCAGTGAGACGCGACAGGGCCGTATCCAAGAGACCCAGTACTTC. Full variable domain (rest looked up from reference TRBV25-1 and TRBJ2-5): EADIYQTPRYLVIGTGKKITLECSQTMGHDKMYWYQQDPGMELHLIHYSYGVNSTEKGDLSSESTVSRIRTEHFPLTLESARPSHTSQYLCASSETRQGRIQETQYFGPGTRLLVL.